This is a list of T cell receptor beta chains from one sample in a study of graft-versus-host responses after intestinal transplantation. Their target antigens are unknown. Assay used: immunoSEQ multiplex PCR; TCRdb lists only in-frame clones, some missing. The table lists some 110,000 clones, approximately 93% of them singletons. The sequencing used unstimulated CD8+ T cells sorted from spleen or lymph node cells, collected before transplant. Every receptor here comes from a human donor who was the organ donor for an intestinal transplant. Both conserved end residues are part of each CDR3. D genes are given only for firm matches. Clone size is stated in some rows and not others, as once, few, many or a class when expanded.

CDR3 protein: CASSLSSIGRGRMNTEAFF; CDR3 DNA: TGTGCCAGCAGCTTAAGCTCCATAGGGCGGGGGCGAATGAACACTGAAGCTTTCTTT; V gene: TRBV7-6; J gene: TRBJ1-1; clone size: .; D gene: .
CDR3 protein: CASSFARVEAFF; CDR3 DNA: TGTGCCAGCAGCTTTGCCAGGGTGGAAGCTTTCTTT; V gene: TRBV5-6; J gene: TRBJ1-1; clone size: .; D gene: .
CDR3 protein: CASSLRTGDTEQYF; CDR3 DNA: TGTGCCAGCAGCTTACGGACAGGGGATACCGAGCAGTACTTC; V gene: TRBV13; J gene: TRBJ2-7; clone size: .; D gene: TRBD1
CDR3 protein: CAWSSRQNIYEQYF; CDR3 DNA: TGTGCCTGGAGTTCTCGACAGAATATCTACGAGCAGTACTTC; V gene: TRBV30; J gene: TRBJ2-7; clone size: .; D gene: .
CDR3 protein: CASSLTGAGELFF; CDR3 DNA: TGTGCCAGCAGTTTAACAGGGGCCGGGGAGCTGTTTTTT; V gene: TRBV6-5; J gene: TRBJ2-2; clone size: .; D gene: TRBD1
CDR3 protein: CASSPRGTEAFF; CDR3 DNA: TGTGCCAGCAGTCCCCGTGGGACTGAAGCTTTCTTT; V gene: TRBV28; J gene: TRBJ1-1; clone size: .; D gene: .
CDR3 protein: CASSQVPSGASYEQYF; CDR3 DNA: TGTGCCAGCAGCCAAGTCCCCTCCGGGGCTTCCTACGAGCAGTACTTC; V gene: TRBV4-2; J gene: TRBJ2-7; clone size: .; D gene: .
CDR3 protein: CASRDSPTDTQYF; CDR3 DNA: TGCGCCAGCCGGGACTCCCCCACAGATACGCAGTATTTT; V gene: TRBV10-1; J gene: TRBJ2-3; clone size: .; D gene: .
CDR3 protein: CASSEWTGRADTQYF; CDR3 DNA: TGTGCCAGCAGTGAATGGACAGGGAGGGCGGATACGCAGTATTTT; V gene: TRBV6-1; J gene: TRBJ2-3; clone size: .; D gene: .
CDR3 protein: CASSQDGHEGNTIYF; CDR3 DNA: TGTGCCAGCAGCCAGGATGGCCACGAAGGAAACACCATATATTTT; V gene: TRBV7-8; J gene: TRBJ1-3; clone size: .; D gene: .
CDR3 protein: CASSYGASTDTQYF; CDR3 DNA: TGTGCCAGCAGTTACGGGGCCAGCACAGATACGCAGTATTTT; V gene: TRBV6-6; J gene: TRBJ2-3; clone size: few; D gene: .
CDR3 protein: CASSQVYPPYHRDGYNEQFF; CDR3 DNA: TGCGCCAGCAGCCAAGTCTACCCCCCGTACCACCGGGACGGCTACAATGAGCAGTTCTTC; V gene: TRBV4-1; J gene: TRBJ2-1; clone size: .; D gene: .
CDR3 protein: CASSLGAESTIPSYEQYF; CDR3 DNA: TGTGCCAGCAGCTTAGGGGCAGAAAGTACTATACCGAGCTACGAGCAGTACTTC; V gene: TRBV7-9; J gene: TRBJ2-7; clone size: .; D gene: .
CDR3 protein: CASSSIRTWGTDNTDTQYF; CDR3 DNA: TGTGCCAGCAGCTCAATCCGAACTTGGGGGACAGATAACACAGATACGCAGTATTTT; V gene: TRBV7-9; J gene: TRBJ2-3; clone size: .; D gene: TRBD1
CDR3 protein: CASSFIQGRSYGYTF; CDR3 DNA: TGTGCCAGCAGCTTTATTCAGGGGAGAAGCTATGGCTACACCTTC; V gene: TRBV13; J gene: TRBJ1-2; clone size: .; D gene: .
CDR3 protein: CASSSPTFPYEQYF; CDR3 DNA: TGTGCCAGCAGCTCGCCGACATTTCCCTACGAGCAGTACTTC; V gene: TRBV7-9; J gene: TRBJ2-7; clone size: .; D gene: .
CDR3 protein: CASSSGTSGSLGDEQYF; CDR3 DNA: TGCGCCAGCAGCTCAGGGACTAGCGGGAGCCTCGGGGACGAGCAGTACTTC; V gene: TRBV4-1; J gene: TRBJ2-7; clone size: .; D gene: TRBD2
CDR3 protein: CASSQDPGSNNEQFF; CDR3 DNA: TGCGCCAGCAGCCAAGATCCGGGCAGCAACAATGAGCAGTTCTTC; V gene: TRBV4-3; J gene: TRBJ2-1; clone size: .; D gene: .
CDR3 protein: CATSGRQTYSNQPQHF; CDR3 DNA: TGTGCCACCAGCGGACGACAGACATATAGCAATCAGCCCCAGCATTTT; V gene: TRBV15; J gene: TRBJ1-5; clone size: .; D gene: .
CDR3 protein: CASSLAVGEQYF; CDR3 DNA: TGTGCCAGCAGCTTAGCTGTCGGCGAGCAGTACTTC; V gene: TRBV7-9; J gene: TRBJ2-7; clone size: .; D gene: .
CDR3 protein: CASSSLPRQGMARGYTF; CDR3 DNA: TGTGCCAGCAGTTCACTACCTAGACAGGGCATGGCACGTGGCTACACCTTC; V gene: TRBV27; J gene: TRBJ1-2; clone size: .; D gene: TRBD1
CDR3 protein: CARTGTTNEKLFF; CDR3 DNA: TGCGCCAGAACCGGGACAACTAATGAAAAACTGTTTTTT; V gene: TRBV5-1; J gene: TRBJ1-4; clone size: .; D gene: .
CDR3 protein: CASSLEYSYEQYF; CDR3 DNA: TGTGCCAGCAGCTTGGAATATAGTTACGAGCAGTACTTC; V gene: TRBV11-2; J gene: TRBJ2-7; clone size: .; D gene: .
CDR3 protein: CASSLAWAGELFF; CDR3 DNA: TGTGCCAGCAGTTTAGCCTGGGCCGGGGAGCTGTTTTTT; V gene: TRBV27; J gene: TRBJ2-2; clone size: .; D gene: .
CDR3 protein: CSVRDGNEQYF; CDR3 DNA: TGCAGCGTCCGGGACGGAAACGAGCAGTACTTC; V gene: TRBV29-1; J gene: TRBJ2-7; clone size: .; D gene: .
CDR3 protein: CASSPMGGYYEQYF; CDR3 DNA: TGTGCCAGCAGTCCTATGGGGGGGTACTACGAGCAGTACTTC; V gene: TRBV27; J gene: TRBJ2-7; clone size: .; D gene: TRBD2
CDR3 protein: CASSGGVWTEAFF; CDR3 DNA: TGTGCCAGCAGCGGGGGCGTCTGGACTGAAGCTTTCTTT; V gene: TRBV5-6; J gene: TRBJ1-1; clone size: .; D gene: .
CDR3 protein: CASSPTWSTF; CDR3 DNA: TGCGCCAGCAGTCCCACCTGGAGCACCTTC; V gene: TRBV23-1; J gene: TRBJ1-2; clone size: .; D gene: .
CDR3 protein: CATSAGLAGAGEQFF; CDR3 DNA: TGTGCCACCAGCGCCGGACTAGCGGGAGCAGGTGAGCAGTTCTTC; V gene: TRBV15; J gene: TRBJ2-1; clone size: once; D gene: TRBD2
CDR3 protein: CASSPTMISLAGGRVWDEQFF; CDR3 DNA: TGTGCCAGTAGTCCTACCATGATATCGCTAGCGGGAGGGAGGGTTTGGGATGAGCAGTTCTTC; V gene: TRBV19; J gene: TRBJ2-1; clone size: .; D gene: TRBD2
CDR3 protein: CASSGQTGELLNYGYTF; CDR3 DNA: TGTGCCAGCAGTGGTCAGACAGGGGAATTGCTTAACTATGGCTACACCTTC; V gene: TRBV25-1; J gene: TRBJ1-2; clone size: .; D gene: TRBD1
CDR3 protein: CASSIWVGYSYNEQFF; CDR3 DNA: TGTGCCAGTAGTATCTGGGTCGGCTATTCCTACAATGAGCAGTTCTTC; V gene: TRBV19; J gene: TRBJ2-1; clone size: .; D gene: .
CDR3 protein: CASRVGRLRAEQYF; CDR3 DNA: TGTGCCAGCAGGGTGGGGCGGCTCAGGGCCGAGCAGTACTTC; V gene: TRBV6-1; J gene: TRBJ2-7; clone size: few; D gene: .
CDR3 protein: CASSLSGAVRKEQFF; CDR3 DNA: TGTGCCAGCAGTTTATCGGGGGCCGTTAGGAAGGAGCAGTTCTTC; V gene: TRBV27; J gene: TRBJ2-1; clone size: .; D gene: .
CDR3 protein: CASSDSGSGTDTQYF; CDR3 DNA: TGCGCCAGCAGCGATAGCGGGAGCGGGACAGATACGCAGTATTTT; V gene: TRBV5-1; J gene: TRBJ2-3; clone size: .; D gene: TRBD2
CDR3 protein: CASSQTMVGSHNEQFF; CDR3 DNA: TGTGCCAGCAGCCAAACGATGGTAGGGTCCCACAATGAGCAGTTCTTC; V gene: TRBV4-2; J gene: TRBJ2-1; clone size: .; D gene: .
CDR3 protein: CASSRYRVTNEKLFF; CDR3 DNA: TGCGCCAGCAGCCGATACAGGGTAACTAATGAAAAACTGTTTTTT; V gene: TRBV4-1; J gene: TRBJ1-4; clone size: .; D gene: .
CDR3 protein: CASSLAASGSYEQYF; CDR3 DNA: TGTGCCAGCAGCTTGGCGGCTAGCGGGAGCTACGAGCAGTACTTC; V gene: TRBV5-5; J gene: TRBJ2-7; clone size: .; D gene: TRBD2
CDR3 protein: CASSPRGGETQYF; CDR3 DNA: TGTGCCAGCAGCCCCAGGGGAGGGGAGACCCAGTACTTC; V gene: TRBV5-6; J gene: TRBJ2-5; clone size: .; D gene: .
CDR3 protein: CAPLGTVDETQYF; CDR3 DNA: TGTGCCCCTCTGGGGACAGTAGACGAGACCCAGTACTTC; V gene: TRBV5-3; J gene: TRBJ2-5; clone size: .; D gene: TRBD1
CDR3 protein: CASRGGTSGRADYNEQFF; CDR3 DNA: TGTGCCAGCAGGGGCGGGACTAGCGGGAGGGCCGATTACAATGAGCAGTTCTTC; V gene: TRBV7-9; J gene: TRBJ2-1; clone size: once; D gene: TRBD2
CDR3 protein: CASSFLATQYF; CDR3 DNA: TGTGCCAGCAGCTTTCTGGCTACGCAGTATTTT; V gene: TRBV13; J gene: TRBJ2-3; clone size: .; D gene: .
CDR3 protein: CASSIIAGFSTDTQYF; CDR3 DNA: TGTGCCAGTAGTATAATAGCGGGATTTAGCACAGATACGCAGTATTTT; V gene: TRBV19; J gene: TRBJ2-3; clone size: .; D gene: TRBD2
CDR3 protein: CAWSPGQGFRNTIYF; CDR3 DNA: TGTGCCTGGAGCCCGGGACAGGGCTTTAGAAACACCATATATTTT; V gene: TRBV30; J gene: TRBJ1-3; clone size: .; D gene: TRBD1
CDR3 protein: CASSGRMGSNEKLFF; CDR3 DNA: TGTGCCAGCAGTGGGCGCATGGGTTCTAATGAAAAACTGTTTTTT; V gene: TRBV25-1; J gene: TRBJ1-4; clone size: .; D gene: .